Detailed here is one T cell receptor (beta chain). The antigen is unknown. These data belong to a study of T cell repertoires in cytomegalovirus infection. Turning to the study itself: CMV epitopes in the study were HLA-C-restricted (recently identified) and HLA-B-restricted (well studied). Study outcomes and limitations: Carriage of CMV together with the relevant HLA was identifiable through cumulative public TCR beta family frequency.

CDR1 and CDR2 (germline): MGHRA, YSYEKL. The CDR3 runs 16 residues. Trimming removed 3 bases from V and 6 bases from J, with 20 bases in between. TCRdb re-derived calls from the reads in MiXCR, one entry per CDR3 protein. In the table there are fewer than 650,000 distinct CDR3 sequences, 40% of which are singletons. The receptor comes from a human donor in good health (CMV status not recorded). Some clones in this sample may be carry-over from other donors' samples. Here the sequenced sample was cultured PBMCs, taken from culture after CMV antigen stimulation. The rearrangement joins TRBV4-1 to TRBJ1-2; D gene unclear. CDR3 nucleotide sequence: TGCGCCAGCAGCCATCCTATGGCCTCTTTCAAGGATGGCTACACCTTC. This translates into CASSHPMASFKDGYTF.